Presented here are 8 T cell receptor beta chains from one specimen sequenced in a study of T cell responses to AZD1222 COVID-19 vaccine. Clones were sequenced by immunoSEQ multiplex PCR, and TCRdb holds only the in-frame ones, with some missing. The sample contains about 170,000 clones, roughly 92% of which appear only once. Specimen: peripheral blood, collected on day 0 of AZD1222 vaccination. The receptors derive from an adult in good health.

The gene calls are TRBV2 and TRBJ1-6; weak D call: TRBD1 (5 bases). Trimming shortened V by 3 bases and J by 7 bases, and 10 bases separated the two germline ends. From germline, CDR1 is SNHLY and CDR2 FYNNEI. The CDR3 has 14 residues. CDR3 protein: CASSDRASNSPLHF. The CDR3 bases are TGTGCCAGCAGTGACAGGGCCTCCAATTCACCCCTCCACTTT.

The chain uses TRBV4-1 and TRBJ2-5; no clear D gene. V shed 0 bases and J shed 8 bases, with 13 bases lying between them. Germline V gene lookup returns CDR1 MGHRA and CDR2 YSYEKL. There are 14 residues in the CDR3. CDR3 loop: CASSQEIGPITQYF. The CDR3 nucleotides read TGCGCCAGCAGCCAAGAGATAGGGCCGATTACCCAGTACTTC.

The rearrangement joins TRBV4-3 to TRBJ1-4; D remains unclear. There are 17 residues in the CDR3. CDR1 is LGHNA, CDR2 YSLEER, per germline. Trimming cost V 1 base and J 7 bases, with 19 bases left between them. Here the CDR3 reads CASSQAVKQLTGEKLFF. CDR3 DNA sequence: TGCGCCAGCAGCCAAGCGGTTAAACAGTTGACTGGTGAAAAACTGTTTTTT.

The rearrangement links TRBV7-9 to TRBJ2-3; no clear D. Trimming took off 1 base at V and 1 base at J, with 6 bases between the two ends. CDR3 length: 14 amino acids. Germline values: CDR1 SEHNR, CDR2 FQNEAQ (reference sequence). The CDR3 coding sequence is TGTGCCAGCAGCTTAGTTACCGGCACAGATACGCAGTATTTT. This encodes CASSLVTGTDTQYF.

The gene calls are TRBV29-1 and TRBJ2-3; maybe TRBD2 (6 bases). The germline V and J ends were trimmed by 2 bases and 1 base, with 16 bases remaining between them. The CDR3 loop spans 16 amino acids. Germline CDR1 is SQVTM and CDR2 is ANQGSEA. The CDR3 is CSVERVGGKGTDTQYF. CDR3 nucleotides: TGCAGCGTTGAAAGGGTCGGCGGGAAAGGCACAGATACGCAGTATTTT.

The V gene is TRBV18, the J gene TRBJ2-1; 12 bases agree with TRBD2. Germline V gene sequence: CDR1 KGHSH, CDR2 LQKENI. The CDR3 extends over 17 amino acids. Unmatched junction bases numbered 7, after V lost 2 bases and J lost 5 bases. The CDR3 region is CASSPAGLAGIDNEQFF. CDR3 nucleotide sequence: TGTGCCAGCTCACCAGCAGGACTAGCGGGAATTGACAATGAGCAGTTCTTC.

CDR3 sequence: CASSFLQGPNSPLHF. The CDR3 DNA reads as TGTGCCAGCAGCTTCCTACAGGGTCCTAATTCACCCCTCCACTTT. The chain couples TRBV7-2 to TRBJ1-6, with TRBD1 as a possible D gene (6 bases). V gave up 3 bases and J gave up 6 bases, with 12 bases separating them. This CDR3 is 15 amino acids long. Germline loops: CDR1 SGHTA, CDR2 FQGNSA.

The rearrangement joins TRBV2 to TRBJ1-2, with a tentative D call TRBD1 (5 bases). The CDR3 has 15 residues. In germline, CDR1 is SNHLY, CDR2 FYNNEI. Trimming removed 7 bases at V and 4 bases at J, with 19 bases between. CDR3 sequence: CASNIPAGTSYGYTF. The CDR3 DNA reads as TGTGCCAGCAACATACCGGCAGGGACTAGCTATGGCTACACCTTC.